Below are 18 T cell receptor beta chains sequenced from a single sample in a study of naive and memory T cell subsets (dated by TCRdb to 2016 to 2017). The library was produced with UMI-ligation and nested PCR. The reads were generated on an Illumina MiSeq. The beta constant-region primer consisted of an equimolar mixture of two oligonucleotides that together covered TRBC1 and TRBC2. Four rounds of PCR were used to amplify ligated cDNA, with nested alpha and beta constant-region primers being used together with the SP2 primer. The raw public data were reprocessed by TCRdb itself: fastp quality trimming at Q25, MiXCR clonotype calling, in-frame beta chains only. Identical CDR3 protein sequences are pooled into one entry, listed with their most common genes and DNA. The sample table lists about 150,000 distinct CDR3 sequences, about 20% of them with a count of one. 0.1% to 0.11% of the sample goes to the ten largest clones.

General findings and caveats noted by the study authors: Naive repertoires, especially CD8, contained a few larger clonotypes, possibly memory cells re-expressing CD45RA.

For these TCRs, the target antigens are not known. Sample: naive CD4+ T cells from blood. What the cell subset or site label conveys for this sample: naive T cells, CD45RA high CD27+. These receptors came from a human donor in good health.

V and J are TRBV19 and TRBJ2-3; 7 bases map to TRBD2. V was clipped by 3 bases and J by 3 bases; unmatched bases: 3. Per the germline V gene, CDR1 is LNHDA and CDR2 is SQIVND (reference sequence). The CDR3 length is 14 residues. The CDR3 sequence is CASSIGTTTDTQYF. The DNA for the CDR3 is TGTGCCAGTAGTATCGGGACTACAACAGATACGCAGTATTTT.

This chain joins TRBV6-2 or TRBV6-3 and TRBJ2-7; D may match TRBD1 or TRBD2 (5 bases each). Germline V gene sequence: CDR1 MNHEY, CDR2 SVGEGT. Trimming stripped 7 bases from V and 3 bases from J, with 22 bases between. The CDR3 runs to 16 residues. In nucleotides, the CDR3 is TGTGCCAGCATCCCACTTCCGGGACCCCTCGACTACGAGCAGTACTTC. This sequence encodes CASIPLPGPLDYEQYF.

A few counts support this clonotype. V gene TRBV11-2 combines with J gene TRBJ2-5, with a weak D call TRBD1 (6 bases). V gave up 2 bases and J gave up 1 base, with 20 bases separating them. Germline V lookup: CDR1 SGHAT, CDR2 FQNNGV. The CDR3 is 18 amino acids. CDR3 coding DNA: TGTGCCAGCAGCTTAAATACAGGGATCGTTGGGCCCCAAGAGACCCAGTACTTC. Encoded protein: CASSLNTGIVGPQETQYF.

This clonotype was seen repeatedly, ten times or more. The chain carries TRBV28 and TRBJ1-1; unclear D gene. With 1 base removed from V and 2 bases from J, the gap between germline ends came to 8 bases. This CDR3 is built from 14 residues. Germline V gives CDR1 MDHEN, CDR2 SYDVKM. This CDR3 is CASSLSGFNTEAFF. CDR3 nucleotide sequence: TGTGCCAGCAGTTTATCCGGCTTTAACACTGAAGCTTTCTTT.

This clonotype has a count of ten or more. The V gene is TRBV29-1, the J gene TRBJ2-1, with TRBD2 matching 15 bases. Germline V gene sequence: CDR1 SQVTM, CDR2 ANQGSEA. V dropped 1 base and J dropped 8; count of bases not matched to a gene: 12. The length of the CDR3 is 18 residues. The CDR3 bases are TGCAGCGTTGAAGGGACTAGCGGGAGGGCCTCCCTCCCCGATGAGCAGTTCTTC. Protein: CSVEGTSGRASLPDEQFF.

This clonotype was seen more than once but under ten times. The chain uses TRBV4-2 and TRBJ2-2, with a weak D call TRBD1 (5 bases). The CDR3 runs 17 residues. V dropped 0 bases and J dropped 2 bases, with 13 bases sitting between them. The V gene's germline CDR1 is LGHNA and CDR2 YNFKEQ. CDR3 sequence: CASSQDPPRGNTGELFF. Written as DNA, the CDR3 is TGTGCCAGCAGCCAAGATCCTCCTAGGGGAAACACCGGGGAGCTGTTTTTT.

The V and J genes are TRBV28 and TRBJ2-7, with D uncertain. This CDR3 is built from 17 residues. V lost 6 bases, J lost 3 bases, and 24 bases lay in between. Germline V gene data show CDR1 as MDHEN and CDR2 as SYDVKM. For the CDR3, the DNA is TGTGCCAGCAGGAACGCCCTGGTCGGTGGGGTGGGCTACGAGCAGTACTTC. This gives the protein CASRNALVGGVGYEQYF.

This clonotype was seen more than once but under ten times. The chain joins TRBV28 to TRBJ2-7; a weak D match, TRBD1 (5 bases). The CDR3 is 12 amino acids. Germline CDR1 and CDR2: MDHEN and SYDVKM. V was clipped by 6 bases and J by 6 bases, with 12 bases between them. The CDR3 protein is CASSVVGREQYF. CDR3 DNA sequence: TGTGCCAGCAGCGTGGTGGGGCGCGAGCAGTACTTC. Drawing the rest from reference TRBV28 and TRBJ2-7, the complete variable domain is DVKVTQSSRYLVKRTGEKVFLECVQDMDHENMFWYRQDPGLGLRLIYFSYDVKMKEKGDIPEGYSVSREKKERFSLILESASTNQTSMYLCASSVVGREQYFGPGTRLTVT.

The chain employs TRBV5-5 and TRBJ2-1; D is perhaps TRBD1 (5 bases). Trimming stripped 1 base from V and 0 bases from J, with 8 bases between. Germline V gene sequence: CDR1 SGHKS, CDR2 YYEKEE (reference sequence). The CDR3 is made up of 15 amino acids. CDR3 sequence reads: CASSLQGNSYNEQFF. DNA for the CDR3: TGTGCCAGCAGCTTGCAGGGAAACTCCTACAATGAGCAGTTCTTC.

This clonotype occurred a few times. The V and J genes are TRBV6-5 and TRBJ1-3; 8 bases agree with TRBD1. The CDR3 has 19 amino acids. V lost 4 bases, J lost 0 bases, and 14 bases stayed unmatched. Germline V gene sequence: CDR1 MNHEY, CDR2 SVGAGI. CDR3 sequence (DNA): TGTGCCAGCAGTTCCTACTCGCTTCGGACAGGGATCTCTGGAAACACCATATATTTT. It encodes CASSSYSLRTGISGNTIYF.

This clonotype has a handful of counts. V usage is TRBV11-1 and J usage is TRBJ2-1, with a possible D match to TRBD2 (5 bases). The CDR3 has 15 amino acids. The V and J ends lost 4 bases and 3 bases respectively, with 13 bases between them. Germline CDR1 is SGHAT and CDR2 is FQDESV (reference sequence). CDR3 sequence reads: CASSSGILNYNEQFF. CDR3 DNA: TGTGCCAGCAGCTCCGGGATCTTAAACTACAATGAGCAGTTCTTC.

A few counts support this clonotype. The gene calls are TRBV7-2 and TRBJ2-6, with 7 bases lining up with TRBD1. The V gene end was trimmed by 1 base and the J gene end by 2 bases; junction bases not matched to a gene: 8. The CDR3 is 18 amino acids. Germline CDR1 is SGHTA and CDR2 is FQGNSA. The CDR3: CASSLVRGRRPGANVLTF. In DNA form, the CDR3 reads TGTGCCAGCAGCTTAGTGAGGGGGCGCAGACCTGGGGCCAACGTCCTGACTTTC. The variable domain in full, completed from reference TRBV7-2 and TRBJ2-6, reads GAGVSQSPSNKVTEKGKDVELRCDPISGHTALYWYRQSLGQGLEFLIYFQGNSAPDKSGLPSDRFSAERTGGSVSTLTIQRTQQEDSAVYLCASSLVRGRRPGANVLTFGAGSRLTVL.

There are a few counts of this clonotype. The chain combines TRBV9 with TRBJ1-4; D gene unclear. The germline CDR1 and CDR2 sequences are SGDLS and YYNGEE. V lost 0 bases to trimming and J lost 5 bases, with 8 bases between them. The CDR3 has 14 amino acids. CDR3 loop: CASSVAPQNEKLFF. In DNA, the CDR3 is TGTGCCAGCAGCGTAGCTCCCCAGAATGAAAAACTGTTTTTT.

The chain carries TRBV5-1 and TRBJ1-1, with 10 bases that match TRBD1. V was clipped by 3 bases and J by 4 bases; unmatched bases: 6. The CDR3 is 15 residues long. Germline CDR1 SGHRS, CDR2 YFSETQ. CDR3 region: CASSSKTGGTTEAFF. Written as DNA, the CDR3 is TGCGCCAGCAGCTCCAAGACAGGGGGCACCACTGAAGCTTTCTTT. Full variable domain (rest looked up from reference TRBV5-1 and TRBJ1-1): KAGVTQTPRYLIKTRGQQVTLSCSPISGHRSVSWYQQTPGQGLQFLFEYFSETQRNKGNFPGRFSGRQFSNSRSEMNVSTLELGDSALYLCASSSKTGGTTEAFFGQGTRLTVV.

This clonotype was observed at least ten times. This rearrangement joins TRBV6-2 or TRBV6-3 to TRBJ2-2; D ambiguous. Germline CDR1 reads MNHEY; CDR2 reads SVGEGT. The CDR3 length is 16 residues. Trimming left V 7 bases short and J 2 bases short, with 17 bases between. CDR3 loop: CASKERLGFNTGELFF. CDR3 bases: TGTGCCAGCAAAGAGAGGCTGGGTTTTAACACCGGGGAGCTGTTTTTT.

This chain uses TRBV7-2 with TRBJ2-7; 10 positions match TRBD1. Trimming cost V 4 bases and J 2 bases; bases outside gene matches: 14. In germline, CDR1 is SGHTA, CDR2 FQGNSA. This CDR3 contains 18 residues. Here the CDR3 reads CASSYSSAGTGVAYEQYF. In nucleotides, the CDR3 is TGTGCCAGCAGCTACTCGTCCGCCGGGACAGGGGTGGCCTACGAGCAGTACTTC.

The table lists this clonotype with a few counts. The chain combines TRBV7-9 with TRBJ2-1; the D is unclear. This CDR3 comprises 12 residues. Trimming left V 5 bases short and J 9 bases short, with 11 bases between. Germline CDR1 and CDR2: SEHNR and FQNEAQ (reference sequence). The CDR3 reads CASSPRGSEQFF. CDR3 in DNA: TGTGCCAGCAGCCCCCGAGGATCTGAGCAGTTCTTC.

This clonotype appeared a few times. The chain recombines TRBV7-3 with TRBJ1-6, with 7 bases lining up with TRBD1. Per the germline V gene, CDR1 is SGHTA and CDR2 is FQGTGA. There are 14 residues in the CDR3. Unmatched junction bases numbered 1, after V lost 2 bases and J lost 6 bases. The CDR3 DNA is TGTGCCAGCAGCTTAGGACAGGTTAATTCACCCCTCCACTTT. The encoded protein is CASSLGQVNSPLHF.